One and the same sample provided the 24 T cell receptor beta chains below, sequenced in a study of post-analysis software for immune sequencing data. Included in the TCR beta cDNA libraries were unique molecular identifiers. TCRdb called the PCR reads again in MiXCR, with one record for every CDR3 protein. The sample yields 650,000 to 900,000 distinct CDR3 sequences, 35% to 55% seen once. Their specific antigens are unknown. Study outcomes and limitations: About 5 TRBV segments occurring more often in patients than controls included TRBV5-6, TRBV5-1 and TRBV20-1.

Sequenced: blood. Receptors were obtained from a girl between 10 and 17 years old with multiple sclerosis.

V usage is TRBV20-1 and J usage is TRBJ2-3, with 8 bases fitting TRBD2. V dropped 0 bases and J dropped 6; count of bases not matched to a gene: 5. The CDR3 totals 14 residues. Germline V lookup: CDR1 DFQATT, CDR2 SNEGSKA (reference sequence). CDR3 protein: CSARDWLAGDTQYF. The DNA for the CDR3 is TGCAGTGCTAGAGATTGGCTAGCGGGCGATACGCAGTATTTT.

The sample holds a few counts of this clonotype. The gene calls are TRBV12-3 or TRBV12-4 and TRBJ2-5; D unresolved. Trimming left V 4 bases short and J 2 bases short, with 8 bases between. This CDR3 is built from 13 residues. CDR3 bases: TGTGCCAGCAGTTGGGGAATACAAGAGACCCAGTACTTC. It codes for CASSWGIQETQYF.

In its sample, this clonotype was seen a few times. This sequence joins TRBV29-1 and TRBJ1-4, with D uncertain. In germline, CDR1 is SQVTM, CDR2 ANQGSEA. The germline V and J ends were trimmed by 1 base and 8 bases, with 5 bases remaining between them. This CDR3 comprises 11 residues. The CDR3: CSVEGREKLFF. The CDR3 bases are TGCAGCGTTGAAGGACGGGAAAAACTGTTTTTT.

The chain is built from TRBV20-1 and TRBJ2-7; 12 bases line up with TRBD2. V was pared by 0 bases and J by 11 bases, with 11 bases of the junction left unmatched. This CDR3 is 15 amino acids long. Germline V gene sequence: CDR1 DFQATT, CDR2 SNEGSKA (reference sequence). Written as DNA, the CDR3 is TGCAGTGCTAGAGATGGGAGCCTGACTAGCGGGAGTGAGTACTTC. Translated, it gives CSARDGSLTSGSEYF.

This clonotype was observed a few times. V and J are TRBV15 and TRBJ2-7, with D perhaps matching TRBD2 (7 bases). CDR1 LNHNV and CDR2 YYDKDF come from the germline V gene (reference sequence). V shed 0 bases and J shed 2 bases, with 20 bases lying between them. The CDR3 has 18 amino acids. The CDR3 region has the DNA TGTGCCACCAGCAGAGATCTGGCGGGAGAGGGGGAAACCTACGAGCAGTACTTC. Residues: CATSRDLAGEGETYEQYF.

This clonotype appeared a single time. This chain joins TRBV5-1 and TRBJ2-3; D unresolved. Germline values: CDR1 SGHRS, CDR2 YFSETQ. V was pared by 4 bases and J by 1 base, with 10 bases between. The CDR3 runs to 14 residues. CDR3 region: CASSPSIGTDTQYF. CDR3 nucleotide sequence: TGCGCCAGCAGCCCAAGTATCGGCACAGATACGCAGTATTTT. Using reference TRBV5-1 and TRBJ2-3 for the parts outside the CDR3, the full variable domain is KAGVTQTPRYLIKTRGQQVTLSCSPISGHRSVSWYQQTPGQGLQFLFEYFSETQRNKGNFPGRFSGRQFSNSRSEMNVSTLELGDSALYLCASSPSIGTDTQYFGPGTRLTVL.

The table lists this clonotype with a few counts. The V call is TRBV10-3, the J call TRBJ2-7, with D maybe TRBD2 (5 bases). CDR1 is ENHRY, CDR2 SYGVKD, per germline. The V end was cut by 3 bases, the J end by 6 bases, with 12 bases between. The CDR3 extends over 13 amino acids. The CDR3 region is CAISERVGVEQYF. CDR3 bases: TGTGCCATCAGTGAACGGGTCGGGGTCGAGCAGTACTTC.

The rearrangement links TRBV6-6 to TRBJ2-5; 8 bases agree with TRBD2. This CDR3 comprises 17 residues. Germline CDR1 MNHNY, CDR2 SVGAGI (reference sequence). After removal of 2 bases from V and 2 bases from J, the junction contained 10 bases not matched to a gene. The CDR3 here is CASSYPPSGSLQETQYF. CDR3 DNA: TGTGCCAGCAGTTACCCCCCGAGCGGGAGCTTACAAGAGACCCAGTACTTC.

This clonotype has more than one count but fewer than ten. The V call is TRBV7-2, the J call TRBJ2-7, with TRBD2 identical over 12 bases. With V trimmed by 1 base and J by 5 bases, 9 bases remained unmatched. This CDR3 region has 17 residues. CDR1 SGHTA and CDR2 FQGNSA come from the germline V gene. The CDR3 DNA is TGTGCCAGCAGCTTAGTGACTAGCGGGAGTGTCCTAAACGAGCAGTACTTC. Translation gives CASSLVTSGSVLNEQYF.

The CDR3 here is CASSQTTGPYYGYTF. The CDR3 bases are TGTGCCAGCAGCCAAACGACAGGCCCTTACTATGGCTACACCTTC. The chain combines TRBV3-1 with TRBJ1-2; D perhaps matches TRBD1 (6 bases). Germline V gene sequence: CDR1 LGHDT, CDR2 YNNKEL (reference sequence). The CDR3 is 15 residues long. Trimming cost V 2 bases and J 3 bases, with 13 bases left between them.

V and J are TRBV7-3 and TRBJ1-2; D is perhaps TRBD1 (5 bases). The CDR3 contains 15 residues. The germline V and J ends were trimmed by 6 bases and 0 bases, with 14 bases remaining between them. Germline loops: CDR1 SGHTA, CDR2 FQGTGA. CDR3: CASSPLGTSNYGYTF. CDR3 sequence (DNA): TGTGCCAGCAGTCCCTTAGGGACCTCTAACTATGGCTACACCTTC.

This clonotype was counted between two and nine times. The chain combines TRBV12-3 or TRBV12-4 with TRBJ2-5; a possible D gene is TRBD2 (5 bases). CDR3 length: 16 amino acids. V lost 0 bases and J 0 bases, leaving 11 bases between the germline ends. The CDR3 loop is CASSLAPPSYQETQYF. In DNA form, the CDR3 reads TGTGCCAGCAGTTTAGCCCCGCCTAGCTACCAAGAGACCCAGTACTTC.

Written as DNA, the CDR3 is TGCAGCGTGTGTGGGAATGAGCAGTTCTTC. Amino acid sequence: CSVCGNEQFF. The chain carries TRBV29-1 and TRBJ2-1; D is unclear. V lost 6 bases and J 7 bases, leaving 7 bases between the germline ends. Per germline, CDR1 SQVTM and CDR2 ANQGSEA. This CDR3 has 10 residues.

This clonotype was seen a handful of times. The chain links TRBV11-2 to TRBJ2-1, with unresolved D. Trimming stripped 4 bases from V and 10 bases from J, with 11 bases between. CDR3 size: 12 residues. In germline, CDR1 is SGHAT, CDR2 FQNNGV. The CDR3 is CASSSATTEQFF. The CDR3 DNA sequence: TGTGCCAGCAGCTCGGCGACCACGGAGCAGTTCTTC.

CDR3 residues: CATSRETAGLGDEQYF. The CDR3 coding sequence is TGTGCCACCAGCAGAGAAACCGCGGGACTAGGGGACGAGCAGTACTTC. The chain is built from TRBV15 and TRBJ2-7, with 8 nucleotides matching TRBD2. Germline V gene data show CDR1 as LNHNV and CDR2 as YYDKDF (reference sequence). The CDR3 runs to 16 residues. V dropped 0 bases and J dropped 5; count of bases not matched to a gene: 9.

This chain connects TRBV5-1 to TRBJ2-5; 7 bases line up with TRBD1. The length of the CDR3 is 14 residues. The junction had 13 bases not matched to a gene; V was cut back by 3 bases and J by 11 bases. Germline V gene sequence: CDR1 SGHRS, CDR2 YFSETQ. CDR3 protein: CASSWGDRTGEQYF. The CDR3 DNA reads as TGCGCCAGCAGCTGGGGCGATAGAACAGGGGAGCAGTACTTC.

V and J are TRBV27 and TRBJ2-7; D is perhaps TRBD1 or TRBD2 (6 bases each). Between the trimmed V and J ends, which lost 6 bases and 4 bases, there was a span of 19 bases. This CDR3 has 15 residues. Per germline, CDR1 MNHEY and CDR2 SMNVEV (reference sequence). The CDR3 region is CASSPWDTRGYEQYF. As DNA, the CDR3 is TGTGCCAGCAGCCCATGGGACACGCGGGGTTACGAGCAGTACTTC.

The chain combines TRBV7-6 with TRBJ2-6; D gene unclear. The CDR3 has 14 amino acids. The ends were cut back, 4 bases at V and 2 bases at J, with 6 bases in the middle. CDR1 SGHVS and CDR2 FNYEAQ come from the germline V gene. For the CDR3, the DNA is TGTGCCAGCAGCTCTTTAGCTGGGGCCAACGTCCTGACTTTC. Residues: CASSSLAGANVLTF. Supplemented by reference TRBV7-6 and TRBJ2-6, the full variable domain reads GAGVSQSPRYKVTKRGQDVALRCDPISGHVSLYWYRQALGQGPEFLTYFNYEAQQDKSGLPNDRFSAERPEGSISTLTIQRTEQRDSAMYRCASSSLAGANVLTFGAGSRLTVL.

This clonotype was counted only a few times. The rearrangement joins TRBV27 to TRBJ2-1, with D tentatively TRBD2 (6 bases). The CDR3 loop spans 15 amino acids. Trimming cost V 5 bases and J 8 bases, with 19 bases left between them. Germline V gene lookup returns CDR1 MNHEY and CDR2 SMNVEV (reference sequence). CDR3 protein: CASSPGLFRRDEQFF. As DNA, the CDR3 is TGTGCCAGCAGTCCCGGACTCTTCCGGAGGGATGAGCAGTTCTTC.

A few counts support this clonotype. The chain links TRBV6-6 to TRBJ2-1; TRBD2 aligns across 11 bases. V shed 5 bases, J shed 8 bases, and the junction held 11 bases outside the gene matches. This CDR3 is built from 16 residues. Looked up from germline, CDR1 is MNHNY and CDR2 is SVGAGI (reference sequence). CDR3 DNA sequence: TGTGCCAGCAGTACCCCGACTAGCGGGGATGTCGATGAGCAGTTCTTC. Protein: CASSTPTSGDVDEQFF.

There are a few counts of this clonotype. The chain is built from TRBV6-6 and TRBJ2-1; TRBD2 agrees at 9 bases. Trimming removed 0 bases from V and 5 bases from J; junction bases left unmatched: 8. The germline V gene encodes CDR1 MNHNY and CDR2 SVGAGI (reference sequence). The CDR3 is 17 residues long. The CDR3 is CASSYSIRVAGDNEQFF. CDR3 sequence (DNA): TGTGCCAGCAGTTACTCAATTCGGGTAGCGGGAGACAATGAGCAGTTCTTC.

V usage is TRBV5-1 and J usage is TRBJ2-1; 8 nucleotides match TRBD2. CDR3 length: 17 residues. CDR1 SGHRS and CDR2 YFSETQ come from the germline V gene. V shed 0 bases and J 4 bases; nucleotides not matched to a gene: 9. The CDR3 here is CASSLAVSGSGYNEQFF. The CDR3 DNA sequence: TGCGCCAGCAGCTTGGCCGTAAGCGGGAGTGGTTACAATGAGCAGTTCTTC.

V and J are TRBV20-1 and TRBJ2-1, with a weak D call TRBD2 (5 bases). Germline CDR1 and CDR2: DFQATT and SNEGSKA (reference sequence). CDR3 length: 14 residues. With 2 bases removed from V and 6 bases from J, the gap between germline ends came to 14 bases. CDR3 bases: TGCAGTGCTAGAACCGGGCTCCTAGCCAATGAGCAGTTCTTC. Translated: CSARTGLLANEQFF.

About this clonotype: At one of its ends the junction is not consistent with the germline gene, which may arise from a read error. This chain links TRBV5-1 with TRBJ2-1, with 11 bases aligning to TRBD2. The germline V gene has CDR1 SGHRS and CDR2 YFSETQ. This CDR3 has 14 amino acids. CDR3: CACSLGTSGNEQFF. The CDR3 DNA is TGCGCCTGCAGCTTGGGGACTAGCGGCAATGAGCAGTTCTTC.